The clone carrying this T cell receptor beta chain was counted ten times or more. This entry belongs to a study of response to subunit inactivated influenza vaccine. This CDR3 spans 10 amino acids. Germline values: CDR1 SQVTM, CDR2 ANQGSEA. V dropped 3 bases and J dropped 11 bases, with 10 bases sitting between them. MiXCR, applied by TCRdb to the RT-PCR reads, yields one record per CDR3 protein. Of about 540,000 distinct CDR3 sequences listed, under 30% were seen once; the top ten hold 2.5% to 3%. This sample also appeared in a second study, on T cells expressing NK-cell markers. From that paper: As the method of synthesis, 5'RACE template switching with UMIs yielded TCR beta cDNA. Within the sequenced cohort of eight donors, seven exhibited HCMV seropositivity and one was seronegative. Restriction of the sorted population to alpha-beta TCR T cells was achieved in several experiments with an anti-gamma-delta TCR antibody. The contribution of dominant NKG2C+ clonotypes to CD8+ T cells in about 6 donors was roughly 1.0-7.5%. Among several donors, these clonotypes also ranked first in the CD3+CD56-NKG2C+ fraction.

This TCR came from a man aged 50 or older who received an inactivated influenza vaccine. The rearrangement joins TRBV29-1 to TRBJ1-1; D uncertain. The sequencing used CD4+ T cells sorted from PBMCs, collected 11 to 12 days after vaccination. Written as DNA, the CDR3 is TGCAGCGTTGAGCAGGTTCGCGCTTTCTTT. This encodes CSVEQVRAFF. The entire variable domain, with the rest obtained from reference TRBV29-1 and TRBJ1-1, is as follows: SAVISQKPSRDICQRGTSLTIQCQVDSQVTMMFWYRQQPGQSLTLIATANQGSEATYESGFVIDKFPISRPNLTFSTLTVSNMSPEDSSIYLCSVEQVRAFFGQGTRLTVV.